This TCR beta chain is drawn from a study of blood T cell repertoires in COVID-19. Turning to the study itself: From the United States, Italy and Spain came samples of acute and convalescent COVID-19.

The germline gives CDR1 SGHTA, CDR2 FQGNSA. This CDR3 region has 12 residues. Trimming pared 5 bases from V and 6 bases from J, leaving 9 bases between. A word on this clone: This sample includes further DNA sequences coding for the same CDR3.

Original data processing: Reference gene primers were amplified, and this amplification served to estimate nucleated cell counts. TCRdb's copy holds only in-frame clones and misses some; the assay was immunoSEQ multiplex PCR. D and trimming were read from the DNA, whereas the V and J calls and clone size are those reported in that table. The repertoire has over 400,000 clones, approximately 86% of them found once; the top ten carry roughly 8.5%. Input material: PBMCs or T cells enriched from blood (not recorded which). The gene calls are TRBV7-2 and TRBJ2-3; weak D call: TRBD1 (7 bases). The sequence was collected from a woman in her sixties who had recovered from COVID-19. Here the CDR3 reads CASSPGGDTQYF. The DNA of the CDR3 is TGTGCCAGCAGCCCAGGGGGGGATACGCAGTATTTT. Filled out from reference TRBV7-2 and TRBJ2-3, the complete variable domain reads GAGVSQSPSNKVTEKGKDVELRCDPISGHTALYWYRQSLGQGLEFLIYFQGNSAPDKSGLPSDRFSAERTGGSVSTLTIQRTQQEDSAVYLCASSPGGDTQYFGPGTRLTVL.